This T cell receptor (beta chain) was documented in a study of shared clonotypes between healthy human individuals. The CDR3 has 15 amino acids. Trimming took 8 bases from V and 9 from J; bases not matched to a gene: 16. Per the germline V gene, CDR1 is GTSNPN and CDR2 is SVGIG (reference sequence). The sequencing of unsorted PBMC DNA took place on ten immunoSEQ deep assay plates. Sequenced by immunoSEQ multiplex PCR; TCRdb stores in-frame clones only, minus some. This repertoire shows about half a million clones, approximately 84% found once; its top ten account for 9.5% to 15%. Every donor, a Caucasian adult, lived in Nashville, Tennessee. Remarks on this clone: A read error is likely here: a far larger clone is one base away. Other DNA sequences in the sample encode the same CDR3.

Sequencing input: PBMCs. The chain joins TRBV30 to TRBJ2-2; 9 nucleotides match TRBD2. This TCR was recovered from a woman in her 40s in good health. Some clones in this sample may be carry-over from other donors' samples. CDR3 in amino acids: CAVGGIAGVVWELFF. The CDR3 DNA follows: TGTGCCGTCGGGGGGATAGCGGGAGTTGTCTGGGAGCTGTTTTTT.